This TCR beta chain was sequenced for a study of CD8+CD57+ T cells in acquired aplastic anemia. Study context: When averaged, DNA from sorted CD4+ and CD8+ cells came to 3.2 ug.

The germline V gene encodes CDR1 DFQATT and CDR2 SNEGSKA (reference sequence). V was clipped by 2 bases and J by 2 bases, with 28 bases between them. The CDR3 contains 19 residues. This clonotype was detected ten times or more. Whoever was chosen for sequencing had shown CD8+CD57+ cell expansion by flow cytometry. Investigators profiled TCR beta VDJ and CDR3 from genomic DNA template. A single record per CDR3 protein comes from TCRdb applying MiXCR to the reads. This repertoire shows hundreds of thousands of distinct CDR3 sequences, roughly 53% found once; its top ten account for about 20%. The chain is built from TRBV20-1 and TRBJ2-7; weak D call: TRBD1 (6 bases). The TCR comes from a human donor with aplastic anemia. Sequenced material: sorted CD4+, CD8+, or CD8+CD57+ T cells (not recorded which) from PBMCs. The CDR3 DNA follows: TGCAGTGCTAGATCAAGAGTGTTCGGGACAAGGGGGTTCCCCTACGAGCAGTACTTC. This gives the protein CSARSRVFGTRGFPYEQYF.